This note documents a single T cell receptor beta chain sequence. The target of this receptor is not known. No much larger clone exists at a distance of one base, and base qualities are not known. These data come from a study of vaccination effects on CD4 cells after COVID-19 (dated by TCRdb to 2021 to 2024). With respect to the entire study: In the ViraFEST assay, PBMC were stimulated with viral peptide pools, and antigen-specific CD4+ T cell clonotypes were then identified by expansion using TCR sequencing. Cultures from other donors in the study were sequenced using the Oncomine TCR Beta short-read assay on an Illumina iSeq 100. After vaccination, three convalescent patients were sampled both early (day +14) and late (day +241, +227, +161 respectively). Across the study, the median time from the second dose to post-vaccine sampling was 72 days (range 14 to 241). Each well held 1.5 million to 2 million PBMC cultured in IMDM containing approximately 5.3% human AB serum, 9 to 10 IU/ml IL-2 and gentamicin, along with about 9.3 ug/ml peptides. A total of some eleven COVID-19 convalescent patients and a handful of SARS-CoV-2-naive healthy vaccine recipients were included in the full study. The study compared SARS-CoV-2 spike-specific CD4+ TCR repertoires before and after mRNA vaccination in COVID-19 convalescent patients and infection-naive vaccine recipients. What the authors observed across the whole study: Among convalescent patients, the spike-reactive repertoire after vaccination was made up mainly of new vaccine-induced clones that were largely distinct from the clones induced by infection. The study was limited by a small number of convalescent patients, and early post-infection timepoints were lacking. Marked clonal contraction was observed in both infection-induced and vaccine-induced clones at late post-vaccination timepoints, consistent with waning T cell responses.

The library was obtained by the immunoSEQ multiplex PCR assay. DNA from the cultured, isolated CD4+ T cells was subjected to TCR beta CDR3 sequencing. For the original study's pipeline: The analysis removed non-productive TCR sequences, trimmed reads to the CDR3 region, and retained only CDR3s that were 7 or more amino acids long. Antigen-specific clonotypes were identified with the MANAFEST web app by comparing expansion in peptide wells against reference cultures. To count as positive, a clone had to show expansion at FDR<0.05 compared with the reference and with all other wells, an odds ratio above 5, and a frequency above 0.1% in two replicate wells. Cross-reactive clonotypes were defined as significantly expanded in SARS-CoV-2 spike wells and in at least one common cold coronavirus spike condition. Levenshtein distance calculated with the stringdist R package was used to assess CDR3 similarity, and unrooted trees were constructed with ape in R 3.6.1. What TCRdb holds here is the immuneACCESS table cut down to in-frame rearrangements. Part of the clones is not present; checked against another copy, under half of the missing clones reflect an unresolved V gene, and the others are unexplained. V and J calls and clone size come straight from that table; D and trimming were deduced from the DNA. The sample has some 40,000 clones on record, approximately 82% of them singletons. The ten largest clones represent 3.6% of the sample.

After less than eleven days of culture, CD4+ T cells were isolated with the EasySep CD4+ T cell isolation kit. PCR-confirmed SARS-CoV-2 infection had occurred in convalescent patients between March and December 2020, before the Alpha, Beta and Delta variants emerged in the United States. Each participant received two doses of an mRNA SARS-CoV-2 vaccine, either BNT162b2 or mRNA-1273. On days 3 and 7, half of the culture medium was replaced with fresh IL-2-containing medium. Each peptide stimulation condition was cultured in triplicate wells unless otherwise noted. Using Ficoll-Paque Plus gradient centrifugation, PBMC were separated from whole blood and then either used fresh or cryopreserved at -140C. The QIAamp micro DNA kit was used to extract genomic DNA from the cultured CD4+ T cells. The junction shows trimming of 2 bases on V and 5 bases on J, and the gene matches do not reach 9 bases of it. From a lookup of the germline V gene (reference sequence), CDR1 and CDR2 are LNHDA and SQIVND. The CDR3 spans 17 residues, from the cysteine through the phenylalanine. This entry keeps only the CDR3 DNA: 51 bases, framed from base 1.

This chain joins TRBV19 to TRBJ2-5; TRBD2 aligns with 12 central bases. The material was CD4+ T cells from PBMCs cultured without peptide, obtained after COVID-19 vaccination. The clonotype originates from a human donor who had a prior SARS-CoV-2 infection. The bases read TGTGCCAGTAGTATACAATTTGGGCTAGCGGGAGGGGAGACCCAGTACTTC. Translated, this gives CASSIQFGLAGGETQYF.